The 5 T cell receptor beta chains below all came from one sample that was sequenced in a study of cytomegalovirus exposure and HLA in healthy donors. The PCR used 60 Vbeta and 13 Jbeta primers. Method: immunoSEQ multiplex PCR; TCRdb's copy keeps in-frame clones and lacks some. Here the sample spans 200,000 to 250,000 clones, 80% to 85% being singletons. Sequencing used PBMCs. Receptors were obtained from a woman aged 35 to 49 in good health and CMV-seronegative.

The CDR3 DNA reads TGTGCCAGCTCACCACAGGCGGCATACTCTGGAAACACCATATATTTT. Its translation is CASSPQAAYSGNTIYF. V gene TRBV18 combines with J gene TRBJ1-3; unclear D gene. Trimming pared 1 base from V and 0 bases from J, leaving 10 bases between. Germline CDR1 reads KGHSH; CDR2 reads LQKENI. This CDR3 spans 16 amino acids.

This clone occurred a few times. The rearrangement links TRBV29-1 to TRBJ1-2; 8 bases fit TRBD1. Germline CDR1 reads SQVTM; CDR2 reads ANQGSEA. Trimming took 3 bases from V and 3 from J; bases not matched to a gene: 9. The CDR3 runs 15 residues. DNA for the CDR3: TGCAGCGTTGATAGGGGACAGGACCTTTACTATGGCTACACCTTC. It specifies CSVDRGQDLYYGYTF.

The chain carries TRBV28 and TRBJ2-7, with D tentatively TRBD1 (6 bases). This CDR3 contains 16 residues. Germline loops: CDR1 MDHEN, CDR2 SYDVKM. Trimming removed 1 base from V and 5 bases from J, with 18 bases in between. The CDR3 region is CASSLFFGTPKHEQYF. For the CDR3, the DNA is TGTGCCAGCAGTTTATTCTTCGGGACACCGAAACACGAGCAGTACTTC.

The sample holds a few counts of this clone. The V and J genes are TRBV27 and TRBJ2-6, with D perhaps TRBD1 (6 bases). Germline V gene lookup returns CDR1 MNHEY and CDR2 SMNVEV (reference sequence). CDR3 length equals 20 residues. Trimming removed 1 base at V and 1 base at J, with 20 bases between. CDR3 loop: CASSLYGGLSLSSGANVLTF. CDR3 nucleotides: TGTGCCAGCAGTTTATATGGGGGCCTATCCCTCTCTTCTGGGGCCAACGTCCTGACTTTC.

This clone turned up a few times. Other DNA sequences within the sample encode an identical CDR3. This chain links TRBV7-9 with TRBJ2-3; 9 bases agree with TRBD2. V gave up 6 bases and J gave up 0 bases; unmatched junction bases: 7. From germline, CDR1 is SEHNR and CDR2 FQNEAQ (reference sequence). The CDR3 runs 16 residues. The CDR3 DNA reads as TGTGCCAGCAGTCCGATCCTAGCGGGGAGCACAGATACGCAGTATTTT. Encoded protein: CASSPILAGSTDTQYF.